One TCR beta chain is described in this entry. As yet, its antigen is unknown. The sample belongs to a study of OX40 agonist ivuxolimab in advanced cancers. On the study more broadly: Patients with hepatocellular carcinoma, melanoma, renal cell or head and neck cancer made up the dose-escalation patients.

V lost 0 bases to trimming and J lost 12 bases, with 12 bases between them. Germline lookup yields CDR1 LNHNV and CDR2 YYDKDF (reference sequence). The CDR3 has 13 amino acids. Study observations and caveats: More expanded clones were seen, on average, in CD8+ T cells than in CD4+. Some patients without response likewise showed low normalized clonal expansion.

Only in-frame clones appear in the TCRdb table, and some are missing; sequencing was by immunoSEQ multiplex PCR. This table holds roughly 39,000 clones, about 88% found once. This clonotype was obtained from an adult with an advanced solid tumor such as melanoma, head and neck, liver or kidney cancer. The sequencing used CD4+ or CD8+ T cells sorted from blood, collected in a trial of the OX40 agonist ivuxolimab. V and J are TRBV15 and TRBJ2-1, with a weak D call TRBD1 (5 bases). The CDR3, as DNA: TGTGCCACCAGCAGAGATTACCAGGGAAGGCAGTTCTTC. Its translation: CATSRDYQGRQFF.